This entry features one T cell receptor (beta chain) sequence. This clone's antigen is unknown. Base qualities are missing; no much larger clone stands one base away. The data were obtained in a study of T cell responses to AZD1222 COVID-19 vaccine (dated by TCRdb to 2020 to 2022). With regard to the full study: A total of roughly 240 trial participants underwent TCR sequencing, of whom some 210 received two doses of AZD1222 and some 25 received two doses of the MenACWY control vaccine. Trial participants were enrolled by age into 18-55, 56-69 and 70-plus year subgroups, with approximately 160, 26 and 62 TCR-sequenced participants respectively. What the authors observed across the whole study: After two AZD1222 doses, spike-specific TCR breadth and depth were significantly higher than at day 0 and than in MenACWY recipients. Only five to seven AZD1222 recipients were SARS-CoV-2 seropositive at baseline, limiting conclusions about previously exposed vaccinees. Participants were mostly white British and included more females than males, and it was suggested by the authors that clonal diversity may have been underestimated. Vaccine-associated CD4 TCRs spanned the whole spike protein, with dominant responses in regions 160-218 and 743-854. Reportedly, almost half of the unique spike-specific TCRs recognized epitopes lying outside the regions that are mutated in the B.1.351 and B.1.1.7 variants. Because no samples from the day 14 peak response were available, repertoires could be characterized only after the peak T cell response. In the small 56-69-year group, the increase in depth fell short of significance, most likely because of low power.

The CDR3 regions of human TCRbeta chains were subjected to immunosequencing. Under the source paper's analysis protocol: Repertoire TCRs were checked for matches against a reference library of SARS-CoV-2-specific TCRs that had been generated using the MIRA antigen-specificity platform. Breadth meant the fraction of unique TCRs that were SARS-CoV-2-associated, whereas depth meant the fraction of total T cells that were SARS-CoV-2-associated. Using the MIRA data, each spike-specific TCR was assigned both to the spike region to which the TCR was reactive and to a CD4 or CD8 class. Log10-transformed breadth and depth values were compared by one-way ANOVA with Sidak's multiple comparisons tests. The table was pulled from immuneACCESS by TCRdb, which kept in-frame rearrangements only. Such tables lose some clones; where checked, under half of the loss comes from unresolved V genes, and the rest has no known cause. V, J and clone size are those of that table, while D and trimming were read from the DNA. The sample includes over 200,000 clones, with approximately 94% observed a single time. Of the sample, approximately 1.5% falls within the top ten clones.

Deletion took 8 bases off V and 15 bases off J, with a span of 23 bases between the germline ends. The CDR3 holds 13 amino acids from the cysteine to the phenylalanine. Only the CDR3 portion is preserved as DNA: 39 bases, with reading frame beginning at the first base. CDR1 and CDR2 are read off the germline V gene as SNHLY and FYNNEI. What this sample's time point label stands for: about 28 days (+/-7) after the second vaccine dose. The intended sense of this specimen's treatment or condition label: meningococcal conjugate vaccine given as trial control. Vaccinee samples came from UK trials COV001 and COV002, including a single-blind randomized controlled phase 2/3 trial of AZD1222 (ChAdOx1 nCoV-19) in healthy adults. For TCRbeta chain sequencing, PBMC samples were collected from trial participants at day 0 and at day 28 after the second dose.

This TCR derives from an adult who received the MenACWY meningococcal vaccine as a control. The source material was peripheral blood, sampled 28 days after the second dose of the MenACWY control vaccine. The chain was built from TRBV2 and TRBJ2-1; TRBD2 is possibly the D segment (6 matching bases). The DNA is as follows: TGTGCCAGCTGGGGACTGGGAGAGGGGAGAGGGTTCTTC. The resulting protein is CASWGLGEGRGFF.